This TCR beta chain was found in a study of shared clonotypes between healthy human individuals. Germline V gene lookup returns CDR1 SNHLY and CDR2 FYNNEI. Unmatched junction bases numbered 14, after V lost 8 bases and J lost 4 bases. This CDR3 is 16 amino acids long. The data were produced by immunoSEQ multiplex PCR, yet TCRdb's version contains in-frame clones alone and is incomplete. Of roughly 2,000,000 clones listed, 93% are singletons. Selected positively for CCR7 and CD45RO-negative, naive CD8 cells excluded terminally differentiated effector memory CD45RA+ cells. The material sequenced was naive CD8+ T cells from PBMCs. The TCR comes from a man between 18 and 35 years old in good health. Some clones in this sample may be carry-over from other donors' samples. The rearrangement joins TRBV2 to TRBJ2-7, with TRBD2 matching 10 bases. The CDR3 protein is CASAASGRVGGYEQYF. The CDR3 nucleotides read TGTGCCAGCGCGGCTAGCGGGAGAGTTGGTGGGTACGAGCAGTACTTC.